This T cell receptor beta chain was captured by sequencing in a study of type 1 and type 2 diabetes patients. Genomic DNA was the PCR template. Multiplex PCR with 30 forward and 13 reverse primers amplified the TCR beta CDR3. Each CDR3 protein gets one entry after TCRdb re-called the multiplex PCR reads with MiXCR. The repertoire holds under 300,000 distinct CDR3 sequences, with 47% as singletons. This CDR3 has 11 residues. Germline-derived CDR1 and CDR2 are DFQATT and SNEGSKA (reference sequence). V was clipped by 6 bases and J by 4 bases, with 9 bases between them. Material: peripheral blood mononuclear cells (PBMCs). The chain has TRBV20-1 and TRBJ1-2; D not certain. The receptor's source is a man between 18 and 35 years old with type 2 diabetes. The CDR3 reads CSAVSVYGYTF. The DNA of the CDR3 is TGCAGTGCCGTGTCAGTCTATGGCTACACCTTC.